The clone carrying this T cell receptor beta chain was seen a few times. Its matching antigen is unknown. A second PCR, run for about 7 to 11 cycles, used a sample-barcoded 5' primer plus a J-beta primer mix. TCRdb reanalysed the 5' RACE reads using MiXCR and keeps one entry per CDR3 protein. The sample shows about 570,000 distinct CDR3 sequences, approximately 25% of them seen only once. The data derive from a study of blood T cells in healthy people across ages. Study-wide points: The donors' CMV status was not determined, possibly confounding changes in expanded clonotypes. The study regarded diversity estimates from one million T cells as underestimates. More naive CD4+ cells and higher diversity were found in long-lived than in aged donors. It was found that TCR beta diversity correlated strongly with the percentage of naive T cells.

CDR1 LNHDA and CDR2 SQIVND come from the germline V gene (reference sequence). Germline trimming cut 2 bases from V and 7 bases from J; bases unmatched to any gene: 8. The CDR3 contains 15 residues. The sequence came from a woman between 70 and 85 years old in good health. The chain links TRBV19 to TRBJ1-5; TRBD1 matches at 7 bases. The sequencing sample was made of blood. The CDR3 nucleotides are TGTGCCAGTAGTATACAGGGGGTTTCGTTCCAGCCCCAGCATTTT. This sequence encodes CASSIQGVSFQPQHF.